Reported below is one TCR beta chain. Its antigen remains unknown. The treatment was: oral pan-JAK inhibitor, 5-10 mg twice daily. Alopecia areata patients gave lesional scalp punch biopsies and peripheral blood samples. Trimming took 1 base from V and 3 from J, leaving 8 bases between them. The length of the CDR3 is 14 residues. Germline V CDR1 and CDR2: LGHNT, FRNRAP. The sample is drawn from a study of CD8+ T cells in alopecia areata. Turning to the study itself: Patients in the treated group were given tofacitinib by mouth, 5 to 10 mg twice a day. The percentage of affected scalp area served as the score of severity for treated patients. Overall study findings and caveats: Researchers report lesional scalp, most notably alopecia totalis/universalis, outstripped normal scalp in clonality.

Investigators isolated RNA and reverse transcribed it into cDNA to act as the sequencing template. The data were produced by immunoSEQ multiplex PCR, yet TCRdb's version contains in-frame clones alone and is incomplete. Found here are hundreds of thousands of clones, over 45% of them singletons; the top ten hold more than 1.5%. The sequence was obtained from a human donor with alopecia areata. The sample was CD4+ T cells sorted from blood, taken at week 24, from a patient treated with tofacitinib. The chain joins TRBV12-5 to TRBJ2-3, with D maybe TRBD1 (6 bases). The CDR3 DNA sequence: TGTGCTAGTGGTTTGGAACAGGGAACAGATACGCAGTATTTT. It codes for CASGLEQGTDTQYF. Full variable domain (missing parts from reference TRBV12-5 and TRBJ2-3): DARVTQTPRHKVTEMGQEVTMRCQPILGHNTVFWYRQTMMQGLELLAYFRNRAPLDDSGMPKDRFSAEMPDATLATLKIQPSEPRDSAVYFCASGLEQGTDTQYFGPGTRLTVL.